The clone carrying this TCR beta chain has a single count. Its antigen is not identified. Libraries were prepared by immunoSEQ multiplex PCR; TCRdb keeps only in-frame clonotypes and omits some of them. The sample records under 85,000 clones, roughly nine tenths being singletons. The data belong to a study of Tregs in tolerant kidney transplant recipients. On the study more broadly: Related graft donors supplied nonmyeloablative bone marrow transplants, and mixed chimerism was transient.

The germline gives CDR1 KGHSH, CDR2 LQKENI. The CDR3 sequence is 16 residues long. The V gene lost 0 bases and the J gene lost 0 bases, with 9 bases spanning the gap. Study-wide points: Findings come from small patient numbers and require larger validation. No direct test of biological reproducibility was done here.

Thawed PBMCs were FACS-sorted into unstimulated CD4+CD25+CD127- regulatory T cells, CD4+CD25- non-regulatory cells, CD4 and CD8 cells. The TCR was taken from a human donor who received a combined kidney and bone marrow transplant. The sequencing used CD4+ T cells from blood, collected before the transplant. J is TRBJ2-1 and V is TRBV18, with D tentatively TRBD1 (5 bases). The CDR3 nucleotides are TGTGCCAGCTCACCACCTTCCAGGGACTCCTACAATGAGCAGTTCTTC. This codes for CASSPPSRDSYNEQFF.